The next 3 T cell receptor beta chains were all read from a single sample in a study of cytomegalovirus exposure and HLA in healthy donors. Primers: 60 Vbeta forward and 13 Jbeta reverse. Assay used: immunoSEQ multiplex PCR; TCRdb lists only in-frame clones, some missing. The sample comprises about 120,000 clones, over 60% of which are singletons, and 8% to 8.5% rests with the top ten. The sequenced sample was PBMCs. These receptor sequences come from a woman aged 40 to 50 in good health and CMV-seropositive.

This clone was detected only a few times. The chain is built from TRBV30 and TRBJ1-6, with D perhaps matching TRBD1 (6 bases). Germline V lookup: CDR1 GTSNPN, CDR2 SVGIG (reference sequence). The CDR3 is 15 residues long. The ends were cut back, 4 bases at V and 1 base at J, with 11 bases in the middle. CDR3 nucleotides: TGTGCCTGGATGCGGGGGCAGTCCTATAATTCACCCCTCCACTTT. This codes for CAWMRGQSYNSPLHF.

V is TRBV5-1 and J is TRBJ2-5; D might be TRBD1 (6 bases). CDR1 is SGHRS, CDR2 YFSETQ, per germline. V lost 4 bases, J lost 4 bases, and 11 bases lay in between. CDR3 length equals 13 residues. This chain's CDR3 is CASSPEDRETQYF. The DNA for the CDR3 is TGCGCCAGCAGCCCCGAGGACAGAGAGACCCAGTACTTC. The full variable domain, rest sourced from reference TRBV5-1 and TRBJ2-5, is KAGVTQTPRYLIKTRGQQVTLSCSPISGHRSVSWYQQTPGQGLQFLFEYFSETQRNKGNFPGRFSGRQFSNSRSEMNVSTLELGDSALYLCASSPEDRETQYFGPGTRLLVL.

The V and J genes are TRBV18 and TRBJ1-5; 7 bases match TRBD1. With 3 bases clipped from V and 11 bases from J, the junction kept 7 bases outside the gene matches. Looked up from germline, CDR1 is KGHSH and CDR2 is LQKENI. There are 13 residues in the CDR3. The DNA for the CDR3 is TGTGCCAGCTCACCCAACCGACAGGGTGCCCAGCATTTT. This codes for CASSPNRQGAQHF. Together with reference TRBV18 and TRBJ1-5, the CDR3 gives the full variable domain: NAGVMQNPRHLVRRRGQEARLRCSPMKGHSHVYWYRQLPEEGLKFMVYLQKENIIDESGMPKERFSAEFPKEGPSILRIQQVVRGDSAAYFCASSPNRQGAQHFGDGTRLSIL.